This T cell receptor (beta chain) derives from a study of T cell responses to AZD1222 COVID-19 vaccine. This CDR3 is built from 15 residues. V was cut by 2 bases and J by 4 bases, with 14 bases left in between. CDR1 MNHEY and CDR2 SMNVEV come from the germline V gene (reference sequence). Points on this clone: The antigen is undetermined.

TCRdb's copy holds only in-frame clones and misses some; the assay was immunoSEQ multiplex PCR. The table shows about 130,000 clones, with about 92% occurring only once. Study-wide points: Of spike-specific TCRs, nearly half reportedly target regions left unmutated in variants. Donors were mostly white British, more females; clonal diversity possibly underestimated. Spike-specific TCR breadth and depth grew following two AZD1222 doses. CD4 TCRs covered the whole spike, strongest at regions 160-218 and 743-854.

This TCR came from an adult in good health. The chain combines TRBV27 with TRBJ1-1; TRBD1 might be the D (6 bases). This specimen was peripheral blood, taken on day 0 of MenACWY control vaccination. Here the CDR3 DNA reads TGTGCCAGCAGTTTAACAGGGCTCACGGGCACTGAAGCTTTCTTT. Its translation is CASSLTGLTGTEAFF.